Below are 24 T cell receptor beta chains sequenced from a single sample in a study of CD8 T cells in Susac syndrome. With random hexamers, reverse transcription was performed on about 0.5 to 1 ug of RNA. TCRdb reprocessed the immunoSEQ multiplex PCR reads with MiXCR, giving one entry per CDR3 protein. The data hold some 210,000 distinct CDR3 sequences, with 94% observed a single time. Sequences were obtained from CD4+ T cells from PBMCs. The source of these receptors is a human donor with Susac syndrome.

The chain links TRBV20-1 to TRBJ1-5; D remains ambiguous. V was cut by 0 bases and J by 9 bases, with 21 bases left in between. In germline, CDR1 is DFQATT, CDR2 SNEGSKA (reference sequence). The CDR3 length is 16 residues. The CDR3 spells CSARDTQQLGRSPQHF. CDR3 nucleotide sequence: TGCAGTGCTAGAGATACCCAACAGTTGGGGAGATCGCCCCAGCATTTT.

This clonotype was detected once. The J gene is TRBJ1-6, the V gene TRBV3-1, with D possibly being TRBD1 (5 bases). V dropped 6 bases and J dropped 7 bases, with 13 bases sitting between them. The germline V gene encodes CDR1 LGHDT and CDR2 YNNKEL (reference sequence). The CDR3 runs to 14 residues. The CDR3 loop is CASRLRGENSPLHF. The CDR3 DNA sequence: TGTGCCAGCAGATTGAGAGGGGAGAATTCACCCCTCCACTTT.

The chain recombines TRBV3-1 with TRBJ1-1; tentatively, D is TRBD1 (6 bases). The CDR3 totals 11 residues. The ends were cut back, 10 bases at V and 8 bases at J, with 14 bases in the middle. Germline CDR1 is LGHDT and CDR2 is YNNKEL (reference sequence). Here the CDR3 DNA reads TGTGCCACCTCTTTACAGGGAGAAGCTTTCTTT. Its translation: CATSLQGEAFF.

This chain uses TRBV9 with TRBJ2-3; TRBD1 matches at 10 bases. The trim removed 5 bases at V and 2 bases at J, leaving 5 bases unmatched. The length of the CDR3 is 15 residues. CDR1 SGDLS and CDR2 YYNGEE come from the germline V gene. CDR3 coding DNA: TGTGCCAGCAGTGTGGACAGGGGGTTCACAGATACGCAGTATTTT. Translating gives CASSVDRGFTDTQYF. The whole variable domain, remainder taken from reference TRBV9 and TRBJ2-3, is DSGVTQTPKHLITATGQRVTLRCSPRSGDLSVYWYQQSLDQGLQFLIQYYNGEERAKGNILERFSAQQFPDLHSELNLSSLELGDSALYFCASSVDRGFTDTQYFGPGTRLTVL.

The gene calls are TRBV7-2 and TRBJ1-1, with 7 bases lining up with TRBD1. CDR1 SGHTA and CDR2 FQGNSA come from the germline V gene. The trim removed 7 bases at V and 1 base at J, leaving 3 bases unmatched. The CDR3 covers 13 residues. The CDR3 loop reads CASKEGANTEAFF. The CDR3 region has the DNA TGTGCCAGCAAGGAGGGGGCGAACACTGAAGCTTTCTTT.

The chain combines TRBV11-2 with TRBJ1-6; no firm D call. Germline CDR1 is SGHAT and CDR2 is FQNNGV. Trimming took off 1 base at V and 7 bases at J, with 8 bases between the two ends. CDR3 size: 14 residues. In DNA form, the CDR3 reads TGTGCCAGCAGCTTAGCCGACGGAAATTCACCCCTCCACTTT. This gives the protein CASSLADGNSPLHF.

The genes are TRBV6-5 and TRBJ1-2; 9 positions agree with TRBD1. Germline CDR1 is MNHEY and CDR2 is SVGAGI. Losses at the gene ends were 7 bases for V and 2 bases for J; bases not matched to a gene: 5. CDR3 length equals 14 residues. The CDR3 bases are TGTGCCAGCACATCCGGGACAGGGAACTATGGCTACACCTTC. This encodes CASTSGTGNYGYTF.

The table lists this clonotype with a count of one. CDR3 DNA sequence: TGTGCCAGCAGCTTAGATCGGTGGGGGAGCACAGATACGCAGTATTTT. Amino acid sequence: CASSLDRWGSTDTQYF. The J gene is TRBJ2-3, the V gene TRBV11-2; possibly TRBD1 or TRBD2 for D (5 bases each). Germline CDR1 and CDR2: SGHAT and FQNNGV. Trimming cost V 0 bases and J 0 bases, with 10 bases left between them. This CDR3 is built from 16 residues.

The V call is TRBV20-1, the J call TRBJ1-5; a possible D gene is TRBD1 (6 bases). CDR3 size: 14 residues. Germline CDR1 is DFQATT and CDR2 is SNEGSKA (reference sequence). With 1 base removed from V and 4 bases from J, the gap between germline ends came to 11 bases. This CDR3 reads CSARGTTGNQPQHF. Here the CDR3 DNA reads TGCAGTGCTAGAGGCACCACAGGGAATCAGCCCCAGCATTTT.

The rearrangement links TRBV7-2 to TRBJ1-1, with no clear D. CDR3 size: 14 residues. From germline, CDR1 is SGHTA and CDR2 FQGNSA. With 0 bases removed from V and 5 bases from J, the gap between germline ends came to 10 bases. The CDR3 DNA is TGTGCCAGCAGCTTAGCGGCCTACGGGACTGAAGCTTTCTTT. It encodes CASSLAAYGTEAFF.

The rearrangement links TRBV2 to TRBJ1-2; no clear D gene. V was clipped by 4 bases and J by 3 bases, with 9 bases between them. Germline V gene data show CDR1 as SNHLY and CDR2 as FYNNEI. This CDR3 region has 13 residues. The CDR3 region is CASSAGPDYGYTF. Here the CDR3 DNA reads TGTGCCAGCAGTGCCGGGCCCGACTATGGCTACACCTTC.

The CDR3 region is CASSTGALNTEAFF. The CDR3 DNA follows: TGTGCCAGCAGCACAGGGGCTTTGAACACTGAAGCTTTCTTT. The chain couples TRBV28 to TRBJ1-1; 7 bases align to TRBD1. The CDR3 runs 14 residues. After removal of 6 bases from V and 0 bases from J, the junction contained 4 bases not matched to a gene. CDR1 MDHEN and CDR2 SYDVKM come from the germline V gene.

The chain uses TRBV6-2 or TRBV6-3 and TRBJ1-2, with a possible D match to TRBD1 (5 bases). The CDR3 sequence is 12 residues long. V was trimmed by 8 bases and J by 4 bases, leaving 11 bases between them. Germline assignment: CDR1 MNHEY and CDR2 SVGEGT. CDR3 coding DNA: TGTGCCAGCGCCGGGACGGTCTATGGCTACACCTTC. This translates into CASAGTVYGYTF.

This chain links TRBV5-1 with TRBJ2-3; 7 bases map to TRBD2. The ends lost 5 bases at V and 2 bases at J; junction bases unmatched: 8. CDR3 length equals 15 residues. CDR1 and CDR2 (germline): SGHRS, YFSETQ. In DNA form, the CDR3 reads TGCGCCAGCAGTCCAGCTGGGACTAACACAGATACGCAGTATTTT. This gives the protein CASSPAGTNTDTQYF.

DNA for the CDR3: TGTGCCAGCAGTTACTCAGTGGGGGAGGTGAATGAGCAGTTCTTC. Translating gives CASSYSVGEVNEQFF. This chain links TRBV6-5 with TRBJ2-1, with TRBD2 as a possible D gene (6 bases). V was cut by 0 bases and J by 7 bases, with 13 bases left in between. The CDR3 has 15 residues. Germline CDR1 reads MNHEY; CDR2 reads SVGAGI.

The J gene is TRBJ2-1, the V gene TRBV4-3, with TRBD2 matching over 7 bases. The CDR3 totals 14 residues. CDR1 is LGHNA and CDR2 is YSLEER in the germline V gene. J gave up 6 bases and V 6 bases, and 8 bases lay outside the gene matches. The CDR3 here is CASSPTGGPNEQFF. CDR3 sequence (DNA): TGCGCCAGCAGTCCTACGGGAGGACCCAATGAGCAGTTCTTC.

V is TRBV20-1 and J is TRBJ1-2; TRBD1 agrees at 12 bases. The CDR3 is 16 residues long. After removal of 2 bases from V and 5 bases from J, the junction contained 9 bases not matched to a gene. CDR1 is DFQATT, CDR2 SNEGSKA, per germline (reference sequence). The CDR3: CSARPGQGAPLYGYTF. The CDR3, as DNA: TGCAGTGCTAGACCGGGACAGGGGGCTCCTTTGTATGGCTACACCTTC.

CDR3 region: CAWSVWGGRAQTQYF. In DNA form, the CDR3 reads TGTGCCTGGAGTGTCTGGGGGGGCCGAGCACAGACCCAGTACTTC. The rearrangement links TRBV30 to TRBJ2-5, with D perhaps TRBD2 (7 bases). V lost 0 bases and J lost 6, with 17 bases in between. Germline V gives CDR1 GTSNPN, CDR2 SVGIG (reference sequence). This CDR3 contains 15 residues.

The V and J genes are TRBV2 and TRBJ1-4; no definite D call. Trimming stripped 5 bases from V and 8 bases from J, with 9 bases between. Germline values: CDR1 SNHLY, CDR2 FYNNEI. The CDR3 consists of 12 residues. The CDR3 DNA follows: TGTGCCAGCAGTTTAAAACGCGAAAAACTGTTTTTT. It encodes CASSLKREKLFF. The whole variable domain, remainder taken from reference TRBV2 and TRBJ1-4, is EPEVTQTPSHQVTQMGQEVILRCVPISNHLYFYWYRQILGQKVEFLVSFYNNEISEKSEIFDDQFSVERPDGSNFTLKIRSTKLEDSAMYFCASSLKREKLFFGSGTQLSVL.

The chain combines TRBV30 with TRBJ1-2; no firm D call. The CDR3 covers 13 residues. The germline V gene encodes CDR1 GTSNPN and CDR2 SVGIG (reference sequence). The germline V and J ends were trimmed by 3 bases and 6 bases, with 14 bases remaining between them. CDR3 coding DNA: TGTGCCTGGAGGGTCTCACCCGGACATGGCTACACCTTC. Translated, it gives CAWRVSPGHGYTF.

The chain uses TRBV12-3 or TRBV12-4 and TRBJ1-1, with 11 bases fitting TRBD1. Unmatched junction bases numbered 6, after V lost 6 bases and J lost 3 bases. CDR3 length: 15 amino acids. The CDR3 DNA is TGTGCCAGCAGCCCCGGACAGGGGGCTTACACTGAAGCTTTCTTT. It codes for CASSPGQGAYTEAFF.

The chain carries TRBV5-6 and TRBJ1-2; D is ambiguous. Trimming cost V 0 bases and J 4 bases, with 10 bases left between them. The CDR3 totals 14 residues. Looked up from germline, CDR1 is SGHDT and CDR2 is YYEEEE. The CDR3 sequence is CASSLGQHPYGYTF. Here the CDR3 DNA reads TGTGCCAGCAGCTTGGGGCAGCACCCCTATGGCTACACCTTC.

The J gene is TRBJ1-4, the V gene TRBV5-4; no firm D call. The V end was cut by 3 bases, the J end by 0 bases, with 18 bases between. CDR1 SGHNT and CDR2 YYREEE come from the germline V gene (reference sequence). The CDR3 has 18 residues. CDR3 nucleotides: TGTGCCAGCAGCTCTGGAAAAGATGCCTACGCAACTAATGAAAAACTGTTTTTT. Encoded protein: CASSSGKDAYATNEKLFF.

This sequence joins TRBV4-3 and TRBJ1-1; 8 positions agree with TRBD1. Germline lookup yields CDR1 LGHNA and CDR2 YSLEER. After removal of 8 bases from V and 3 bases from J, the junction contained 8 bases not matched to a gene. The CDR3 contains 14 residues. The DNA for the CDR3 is TGCGCCAGCGGACCAGGGGGCGCATACACTGAAGCTTTCTTT. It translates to CASGPGGAYTEAFF.